This TCR beta chain is from a study of OX40 agonist ivuxolimab in advanced cancers. Study as a whole: An agonistic human IgG2 monoclonal antibody against OX40 (CD134) was given. Patients were dosed intravenously with ivuxolimab at 0.01 to 10 mg/kg every 2 weeks. Findings of the study overall: The antigen specificity of the peripheral T cells (those that were expanded) was not determined. Clonal expansion by week 6 occurred in CD4+ and CD8+ blood T cells (at 0.1 to 3.0 mg/kg).

Some clones are missing from TCRdb's copy, which holds only in-frame ones; the method was immunoSEQ multiplex PCR. The sample gives roughly 77,000 clones, about 85% of which show up once; 3.5% to 6% is in the top ten. Of note for this clone: Antigen: not known.

V was pared by 4 bases and J by 2 bases, with 15 bases between. Germline loops: CDR1 MGHRA, CDR2 YSYEKL. CDR3 length equals 15 residues. Specimen: CD4+ or CD8+ T cells sorted from blood, collected in a trial of the OX40 agonist ivuxolimab. The receptor was derived from an adult with an advanced solid tumor such as melanoma, head and neck, liver or kidney cancer. This chain uses TRBV4-1 with TRBJ2-7; a possible D gene is TRBD1 (6 bases). The CDR3 DNA sequence: TGCGCCAGCAGCCGAGGGACACTGGGAACCTACGAGCAGTACTTC. Amino acids: CASSRGTLGTYEQYF.